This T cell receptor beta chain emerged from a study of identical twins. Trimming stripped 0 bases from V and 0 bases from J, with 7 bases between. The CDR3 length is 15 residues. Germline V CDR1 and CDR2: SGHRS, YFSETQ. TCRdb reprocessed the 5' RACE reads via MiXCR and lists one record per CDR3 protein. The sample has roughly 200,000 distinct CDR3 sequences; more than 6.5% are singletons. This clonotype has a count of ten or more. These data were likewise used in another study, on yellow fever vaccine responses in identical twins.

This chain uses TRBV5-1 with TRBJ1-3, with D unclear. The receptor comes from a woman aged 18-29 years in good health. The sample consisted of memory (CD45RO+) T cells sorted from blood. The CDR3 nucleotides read TGCGCCAGCAGCTTGGGAGATGCCTCTGGAAACACCATATATTTT. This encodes CASSLGDASGNTIYF.